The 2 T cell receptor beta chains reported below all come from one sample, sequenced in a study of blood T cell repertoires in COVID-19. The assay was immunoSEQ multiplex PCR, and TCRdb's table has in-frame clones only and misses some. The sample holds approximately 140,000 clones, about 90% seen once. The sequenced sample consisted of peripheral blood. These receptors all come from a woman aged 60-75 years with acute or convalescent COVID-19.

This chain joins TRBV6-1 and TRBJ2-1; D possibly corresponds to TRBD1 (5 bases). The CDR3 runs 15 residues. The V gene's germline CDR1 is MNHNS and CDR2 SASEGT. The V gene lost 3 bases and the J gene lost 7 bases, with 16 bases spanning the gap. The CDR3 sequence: CASSEYRVQGNEQFF. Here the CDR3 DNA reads TGTGCCAGCAGTGAGTATCGGGTCCAGGGTAATGAGCAGTTCTTC.

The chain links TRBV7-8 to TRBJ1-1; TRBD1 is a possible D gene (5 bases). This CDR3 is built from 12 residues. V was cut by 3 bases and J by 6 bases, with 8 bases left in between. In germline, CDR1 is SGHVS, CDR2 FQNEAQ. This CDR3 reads CASSLTVAEAFF. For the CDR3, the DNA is TGTGCCAGCAGCTTGACAGTAGCTGAAGCTTTCTTT.